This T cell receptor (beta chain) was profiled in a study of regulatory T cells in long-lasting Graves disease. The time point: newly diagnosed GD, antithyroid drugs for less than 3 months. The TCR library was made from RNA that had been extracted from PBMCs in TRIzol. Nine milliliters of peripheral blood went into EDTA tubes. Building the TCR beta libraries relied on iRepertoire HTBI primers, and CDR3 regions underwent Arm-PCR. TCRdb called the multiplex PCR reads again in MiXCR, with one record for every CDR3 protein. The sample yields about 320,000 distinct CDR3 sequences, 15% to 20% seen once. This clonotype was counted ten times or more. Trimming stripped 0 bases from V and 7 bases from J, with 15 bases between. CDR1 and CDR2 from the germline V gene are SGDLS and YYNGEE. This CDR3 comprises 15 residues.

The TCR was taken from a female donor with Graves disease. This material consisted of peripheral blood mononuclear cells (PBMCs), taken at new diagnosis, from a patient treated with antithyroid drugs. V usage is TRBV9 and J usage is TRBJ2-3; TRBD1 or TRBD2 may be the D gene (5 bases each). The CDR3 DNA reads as TGTGCCAGCAGCGTAGACGGGACGCCTCTTTATACGCAGTATTTT. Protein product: CASSVDGTPLYTQYF.